Each of the 9 T cell receptor beta chains below was sequenced from the same sample in a study of T cells in Graves' hyperthyroidism and ophthalmopathy. Amplification of TCR beta CDR3 regions was performed using RNA transcripts as template. Primed by the HTBI set, a first-round RT-PCR was run on the TCR CDR3. TCRdb used MiXCR to reprocess the multiplex PCR reads, holding one entry per CDR3 protein. This table holds about 290,000 distinct CDR3 sequences, roughly an eighth found once. The specimen was blood. The receptor source for this set is a woman in her 40s with Graves' hyperthyroidism.

The gene calls are TRBV29-1 and TRBJ2-1, with 11 bases fitting TRBD1. In germline, CDR1 is SQVTM, CDR2 ANQGSEA. The length of the CDR3 is 15 residues. Trimming took 6 bases from V and 7 from J; bases not matched to a gene: 11. CDR3 in amino acids: CSVLPIGTGGNEQFF. CDR3 nucleotides: TGCAGCGTCCTCCCGATCGGGACAGGGGGGAATGAGCAGTTCTTC.

The chain carries TRBV5-4 and TRBJ2-3; D is unclear. The germline CDR1 and CDR2 sequences are SGHNT and YYREEE (reference sequence). The CDR3 loop spans 15 amino acids. The germline V and J ends were trimmed by 1 base and 4 bases, with 13 bases remaining between them. CDR3 nucleotides: TGTGCCAGCAGCTTGTCGCGCGGAGTGGCAGATACGCAGTATTTT. It specifies CASSLSRGVADTQYF.

In this sample, this clonotype turned up many times. The rearrangement links TRBV6-1 to TRBJ2-1; 10 bases fit TRBD2. This CDR3 comprises 16 residues. CDR1 and CDR2 from the germline V gene are MNHNS and SASEGT. After removal of 7 bases from V and 3 bases from J, the junction contained 9 bases not matched to a gene. CDR3 loop: CASTGEAGGLYNEQFF. The CDR3 DNA reads TGTGCCAGCACCGGGGAAGCGGGAGGGCTCTACAATGAGCAGTTCTTC.

This clonotype was picked up many times. The V and J genes are TRBV29-1 and TRBJ1-1; 9 bases match TRBD1. The CDR3 spans 13 residues. J lost 5 bases, V lost 5 bases, and 6 bases had no gene match. Germline loops: CDR1 SQVTM, CDR2 ANQGSEA. The CDR3 protein is CSVLRDRVTEAFF. The CDR3 bases are TGCAGCGTTCTCCGGGACAGGGTGACTGAAGCTTTCTTT.

This clonotype was counted ten times or more. The chain links TRBV12-3 or TRBV12-4 to TRBJ2-3; 10 nucleotides agree with TRBD2. The junction had 9 bases not matched to a gene; V was cut back by 7 bases and J by 5 bases. The CDR3 length is 15 residues. The chain's CDR3 is CASTRGRLAGDTQYF. Written as DNA, the CDR3 is TGTGCCAGCACTAGGGGCCGACTAGCGGGAGATACGCAGTATTTT.

At least ten counts were recorded for this clonotype. This chain joins TRBV6-5 and TRBJ1-2; tentative D call: TRBD1 (5 bases). Trimming took off 0 bases at V and 1 base at J, with 6 bases between the two ends. This CDR3 spans 14 amino acids. CDR1 is MNHEY and CDR2 is SVGAGI in the germline V gene. CDR3 protein: CASSYSTVNYGYTF. Written as DNA, the CDR3 is TGTGCCAGCAGTTACTCGACAGTTAACTATGGCTACACCTTC.

This clonotype has at least ten counts. The chain recombines TRBV6-1 with TRBJ2-7; a possible D gene is TRBD2 (5 bases). The V gene's germline CDR1 is MNHNS and CDR2 SASEGT. Trimming removed 0 bases from V and 1 base from J, with 13 bases in between. This CDR3 has 16 residues. CDR3 coding DNA: TGTGCCAGCAGTGAAGCTCTCAGGAGGCAATCCTACGAGCAGTACTTC. Protein: CASSEALRRQSYEQYF.

This clonotype was counted ten times or more. The V call is TRBV20-1, the J call TRBJ2-1; 8 bases match TRBD2. Germline V lookup: CDR1 DFQATT, CDR2 SNEGSKA (reference sequence). The V and J ends lost 2 bases and 1 base, in that order; junction bases with no gene match: 10. This CDR3 region has 17 residues. The CDR3 DNA reads as TGCAGTGCTAGATGGACTAGCACCCGCGTTTCCTACAATGAGCAGTTCTTC. Its protein is CSARWTSTRVSYNEQFF.

This clonotype has ten or more counts. Compared with germline, one end of the junction differs, possibly owing to a read error. This chain uses TRBV5-5 with TRBJ1-2; 10 bases align to TRBD1. The CDR3 length is 12 residues. CDR1 and CDR2 from the germline V gene are SGHKS and YYEKEE (reference sequence). CDR3 DNA: TGTGCCAGCAGCGATAGGGACAGGGGTTTCGCCTTC. Its translation is CASSDRDRGFAF.